Below are 27 T cell receptor beta chains sequenced from a single sample in a study of blood T cell repertoires in COVID-19. The data were produced by immunoSEQ multiplex PCR, yet TCRdb's version contains in-frame clones alone and is incomplete. The top ten clones hold roughly 5% of a sample with about 160,000 clones, around 84% of them seen once. Sequencing was done on a sample of peripheral blood. Source of these receptors: a woman aged 50 to 65 with COVID-19, enrolled during active disease.

The V and J genes are TRBV2 and TRBJ2-2; TRBD1 agrees at 7 bases. The CDR3 covers 13 residues. Germline CDR1 is SNHLY and CDR2 is FYNNEI. Trimming took 8 bases from V and 1 from J; bases not matched to a gene: 1. CDR3 residues: CASRDRNTGELFF. The CDR3, as DNA: TGTGCCAGCCGGGACAGGAACACCGGGGAGCTGTTTTTT.

The V call is TRBV7-6, the J call TRBJ2-3; D is unclear. The germline gives CDR1 SGHVS, CDR2 FNYEAQ. V dropped 1 base and J dropped 1 base, with 9 bases sitting between them. The CDR3 sequence is 15 residues long. The CDR3 nucleotides read TGTGCCAGCAGCTTAGGGCGGCACCGCACAGATACGCAGTATTTT. This translates into CASSLGRHRTDTQYF.

The chain joins TRBV19 to TRBJ2-1; D perhaps matches TRBD2 (5 bases). The CDR3 loop spans 14 amino acids. The germline gives CDR1 LNHDA, CDR2 SQIVND (reference sequence). V was cut by 11 bases and J by 0 bases, with 14 bases left in between. CDR3 nucleotide sequence: TGTGCCTCGAGAAGCGGCCCCTCCTACAATGAGCAGTTCTTC. This codes for CASRSGPSYNEQFF.

V is TRBV30 and J is TRBJ2-7; maybe TRBD1 (6 bases). CDR1 GTSNPN and CDR2 SVGIG come from the germline V gene (reference sequence). V was cut by 7 bases and J by 5 bases, with 12 bases left in between. This CDR3 comprises 11 residues. CDR3: CALSEGDEQYF. The CDR3 coding sequence is TGTGCCTTGTCTGAGGGGGACGAGCAGTACTTC.

This clone was picked up one time. This chain links TRBV5-6 with TRBJ2-7; 10 positions agree with TRBD2. V lost 4 bases, J lost 5 bases, and 15 bases stayed unmatched. The germline V gene has CDR1 SGHDT and CDR2 YYEEEE. This CDR3 is 17 amino acids long. CDR3 sequence (DNA): TGTGCCAGCAGCCCACGGGCTAGCGGGGGAGTGTTCCACGAGCAGTACTTC. Its translation: CASSPRASGGVFHEQYF.

The chain joins TRBV9 to TRBJ1-1, with D possibly TRBD1 on 5 matching bases. Trimming cost V 0 bases and J 7 bases, with 10 bases left between them. CDR1 is SGDLS and CDR2 is YYNGEE in the germline V gene. The CDR3 is 13 residues long. This chain's CDR3 is CASSVAGIGEAFF. CDR3 nucleotide sequence: TGTGCCAGCAGCGTAGCAGGGATCGGTGAAGCTTTCTTT.

The chain couples TRBV6-5 to TRBJ2-5; TRBD2 might be the D (6 bases). Germline values: CDR1 MNHEY, CDR2 SVGAGI. Trimming removed 2 bases from V and 1 base from J, with 8 bases in between. This CDR3 spans 14 amino acids. The CDR3 loop is CASSYTGLQETQYF. The CDR3 DNA reads as TGTGCCAGCAGTTACACGGGACTCCAAGAGACCCAGTACTTC.

This clone was seen once. The CDR3 loop reads CASSRSGGSGEKLFF. CDR3 DNA sequence: TGTGCCAGCAGCCGATCAGGTGGGAGTGGTGAAAAACTGTTTTTT. V usage is TRBV7-7 and J usage is TRBJ1-4; no clear D. Trimming took off 5 bases at V and 7 bases at J, with 17 bases between the two ends. The length of the CDR3 is 15 residues. Germline-derived CDR1 and CDR2 are SSHAT and FNYEAQ (reference sequence).

This clone was seen only a few times. The V call is TRBV5-1, the J call TRBJ1-5; no clear D. Trimming cost V 4 bases and J 0 bases, with 11 bases left between them. The CDR3 is made up of 15 amino acids. Germline lookup yields CDR1 SGHRS and CDR2 YFSETQ. The CDR3 sequence is CASSPTSNSNQPQHF. The CDR3 coding sequence is TGCGCCAGCAGCCCGACATCTAATAGCAATCAGCCCCAGCATTTT.

The chain uses TRBV4-3 and TRBJ2-7; 7 nucleotides agree with TRBD1. The V gene end was trimmed by 0 bases and the J gene end by 1 base; junction bases not matched to a gene: 15. The CDR3 has 19 amino acids. The germline CDR1 and CDR2 sequences are LGHNA and YSLEER. CDR3 nucleotide sequence: TGCGCCAGCAGCCAAGATAGAGGCCCTTACAGGGGACCATCCTACGAGCAGTACTTC. Translating it yields CASSQDRGPYRGPSYEQYF.

The rearrangement links TRBV19 to TRBJ1-6; D not certain. The CDR3 sequence is 16 residues long. Trimming cost V 1 base and J 0 bases, with 7 bases left between them. The V gene's germline CDR1 is LNHDA and CDR2 SQIVND (reference sequence). As DNA, the CDR3 is TGTGCCAGTAGTATAGGGCGGAGCTCCTATAATTCACCCCTCCACTTT. Encoded protein: CASSIGRSSYNSPLHF.

This clone has more than one count but fewer than ten. This rearrangement joins TRBV29-1 to TRBJ2-1; 9 bases are shared with TRBD2. Trimming at V came to 1 base and at J to 11 bases, leaving 6 bases not matched to a gene. Germline CDR1 and CDR2: SQVTM and ANQGSEA. The length of the CDR3 is 13 residues. The CDR3 region is CSVEGLAGTKQFF. In DNA, the CDR3 is TGCAGCGTTGAAGGTCTAGCGGGGACTAAGCAGTTCTTC.

The V gene is TRBV2, the J gene TRBJ2-5; 9 bases align to TRBD2. CDR1 is SNHLY, CDR2 FYNNEI, per germline. The CDR3 runs 17 residues. With V trimmed by 1 base and J by 5 bases, 11 bases remained unmatched. CDR3: CASSEGDSGGRGETQYF. CDR3 bases: TGTGCCAGCAGTGAAGGGGATAGCGGGGGACGGGGGGAGACCCAGTACTTC.

V usage is TRBV11-2 and J usage is TRBJ1-1, with a tentative D call TRBD1 (5 bases). Trimming shortened V by 5 bases and J by 1 base, and 11 bases separated the two germline ends. The germline V gene has CDR1 SGHAT and CDR2 FQNNGV. The CDR3 runs to 14 residues. The DNA of the CDR3 is TGTGCCAGCAGCCCAACAGGTCCGAACACTGAAGCTTTCTTT. Encoded protein: CASSPTGPNTEAFF.

The chain uses TRBV27 and TRBJ2-1; D is perhaps TRBD2 (7 bases). CDR1 is MNHEY, CDR2 SMNVEV, per germline (reference sequence). Trimming removed 5 bases from V and 8 bases from J, with 16 bases in between. The CDR3 runs 14 residues. CDR3 sequence reads: CASSLRGAAYEQFF. As DNA, the CDR3 is TGTGCCAGCAGTCTCCGGGGGGCAGCGTATGAGCAGTTCTTC.

With regard to this clone: The same CDR3 arises from other DNA sequences in this sample as well. J is TRBJ2-7 and V is TRBV7-2; D gene uncertain. The CDR3 consists of 12 residues. CDR1 SGHTA and CDR2 FQGNSA come from the germline V gene. V was clipped by 0 bases and J by 4 bases, with 4 bases between them. CDR3 loop: CASSLARYEQYF. The CDR3 DNA follows: TGTGCCAGCAGCTTAGCGCGGTACGAGCAGTACTTC. Looking up the rest from reference TRBV7-2 and TRBJ2-7 gives the full variable domain: GAGVSQSPSNKVTEKGKDVELRCDPISGHTALYWYRQSLGQGLEFLIYFQGNSAPDKSGLPSDRFSAERTGGSVSTLTIQRTQQEDSAVYLCASSLARYEQYFGPGTRLTVT.

The DNA of the CDR3 is TGCGCCAGCAGCTTGACAGGGTCCTACGAGCAGTACTTC. Translated, it gives CASSLTGSYEQYF. The chain recombines TRBV5-1 with TRBJ2-7; D is possibly TRBD1 (6 bases). CDR3 length: 13 amino acids. The V end was cut by 1 base, the J end by 1 base, with 6 bases between. CDR1 and CDR2 (germline): SGHRS, YFSETQ. Full variable domain (remainder filled in from reference TRBV5-1 and TRBJ2-7): KAGVTQTPRYLIKTRGQQVTLSCSPISGHRSVSWYQQTPGQGLQFLFEYFSETQRNKGNFPGRFSGRQFSNSRSEMNVSTLELGDSALYLCASSLTGSYEQYFGPGTRLTVT.

This clone was observed a handful of times. This chain links TRBV28 with TRBJ2-7; 8 nucleotides align to TRBD2. The CDR3 is 13 amino acids. Germline loops: CDR1 MDHEN, CDR2 SYDVKM. V lost 11 bases and J lost 6; bases outside the gene matches: 12. The DNA for the CDR3 is TGTGCCGCGCGGGGGGCCCACTTCGGCGAGCAGTACTTC. It is translated as CAARGAHFGEQYF.

This clone was counted once. V usage is TRBV3-1 (or the pseudogene TRBV3-2) and J usage is TRBJ2-5; D may be TRBD1 or TRBD2 (5 bases each). Germline assignment: CDR1 LGHDT and CDR2 YNNKEL (reference sequence). V was trimmed by 6 bases and J by 2 bases, leaving 25 bases between them. This CDR3 spans 18 amino acids. CDR3 amino acids: CASRQQAVSLDWQETQYF. Written as DNA, the CDR3 is TGTGCCAGCAGACAACAGGCCGTCTCACTAGATTGGCAAGAGACCCAGTACTTC.

The rearrangement links TRBV27 to TRBJ2-1; the D is unclear. The CDR3 is made up of 13 amino acids. Per the germline V gene, CDR1 is MNHEY and CDR2 is SMNVEV (reference sequence). V was pared by 3 bases and J by 3 bases, with 6 bases between. CDR3 sequence: CASSFHNYNEQFF. The CDR3 DNA reads TGTGCCAGCAGTTTTCACAACTACAATGAGCAGTTCTTC.

This sequence joins TRBV12-5 and TRBJ2-7; D perhaps matches TRBD2 (6 bases). V dropped 5 bases and J dropped 5 bases, with 13 bases sitting between them. Germline CDR1 reads LGHNT; CDR2 reads FRNRAP. This CDR3 has 13 residues. The CDR3 DNA follows: TGTGCTAGTGGTCAAGGTCCGGGGGACGAGCAGTACTTC. It specifies CASGQGPGDEQYF.

The gene calls are TRBV7-2 and TRBJ2-3; TRBD1 matches at 9 bases. With 5 bases clipped from V and 0 bases from J, the junction kept 3 bases outside the gene matches. The CDR3 sequence is 15 residues long. Germline CDR1 and CDR2: SGHTA and FQGNSA. The CDR3 DNA sequence: TGTGCCAGCAGCCCGGGGACAGGGAGCACAGATACGCAGTATTTT. As protein: CASSPGTGSTDTQYF.

The chain recombines TRBV5-5 with TRBJ1-4; TRBD1 matches 10 bases. CDR1 and CDR2 (germline): SGHKS, YYEKEE (reference sequence). The V and J ends lost 0 bases and 6 bases, in that order; junction bases with no gene match: 2. The CDR3 is 15 amino acids. The CDR3 protein is CASSLVTGGDEKLFF. The CDR3 region has the DNA TGTGCCAGCAGCTTGGTGACAGGGGGCGATGAAAAACTGTTTTTT.

V and J are TRBV7-9 and TRBJ1-4; the D gene is possibly TRBD1 (6 bases). Germline values: CDR1 SEHNR, CDR2 FQNEAQ (reference sequence). V dropped 5 bases and J dropped 5 bases, with 15 bases sitting between them. This CDR3 region has 15 residues. The CDR3 DNA reads as TGTGCCAGCAGCACCGGACAGAGCATCAATGAAAAACTGTTTTTT. This translates into CASSTGQSINEKLFF.

This chain connects TRBV10-3 to TRBJ1-4, with 7 bases matching TRBD1. The CDR3 runs to 16 residues. Germline assignment: CDR1 ENHRY and CDR2 SYGVKD. The V segment lost 1 base and the J segment 5 bases; nucleotides outside the gene matches: 7. For the CDR3, the DNA is TGTGCCATCAGTGAGTGGGGACAGCAAGACAATGAAAAACTGTTTTTT. It translates to CAISEWGQQDNEKLFF.

J is TRBJ1-4 and V is TRBV16; weak D call: TRBD1 (5 bases). In germline, CDR1 is KGHSY, CDR2 FQNENV. The CDR3 runs 16 residues. Trimming cost V 0 bases and J 7 bases, with 15 bases left between them. The CDR3 coding sequence is TGTGCCAGCAGCCAATCGGGGGGGAGACCCCTTGAAAAACTGTTTTTT. Translating gives CASSQSGGRPLEKLFF.

The rearrangement uses TRBV6-5 and TRBJ2-7; 12 nucleotides line up with TRBD2. This CDR3 has 15 amino acids. Per germline, CDR1 MNHEY and CDR2 SVGAGI. V lost 4 bases and J lost 2; bases outside the gene matches: 3. CDR3 in amino acids: CASSWTSGVTYEQYF. As DNA, the CDR3 is TGTGCCAGCAGTTGGACTAGCGGGGTCACCTACGAGCAGTACTTC.